These 7 T cell receptor beta chains originate from one sample sequenced in a study of T cells in narcolepsy. Method: immunoSEQ multiplex PCR; TCRdb's copy keeps in-frame clones and lacks some. Of 25,000 to 35,000 clones in the sample, roughly three quarters are singletons; the top ten hold approximately 1%. The sequenced sample consisted of CD45RA- memory CD4+ T cells from PBMCs. Every receptor here comes from a human donor with narcolepsy.

The gene calls are TRBV15 and TRBJ2-3, with a weak D call TRBD1 (6 bases). This CDR3 spans 14 amino acids. In germline, CDR1 is LNHNV, CDR2 YYDKDF (reference sequence). Between the trimmed V and J ends, which lost 1 base and 4 bases, there was a span of 9 bases. This chain's CDR3 is CATSRGQGSDTQYF. The CDR3 DNA is TGTGCCACCAGCAGAGGGCAGGGGTCAGATACGCAGTATTTT.

The chain carries TRBV10-3 and TRBJ2-7; D not certain. Trimming stripped 3 bases from V and 5 bases from J, with 5 bases between. Germline CDR1 and CDR2: ENHRY and SYGVKD. The CDR3 runs to 11 residues. The CDR3 DNA reads TGTGCCATCAGTGAAGGGCACGAGCAGTACTTC. Protein: CAISEGHEQYF.

The chain employs TRBV30 and TRBJ2-7; tentative D call: TRBD2 (5 bases). The CDR3 has 15 residues. The V gene's germline CDR1 is GTSNPN and CDR2 SVGIG (reference sequence). Trimming shortened V by 1 base and J by 2 bases, and 15 bases separated the two germline ends. The CDR3 DNA reads as TGTGCCTGGAGTGGAATAAGCAGCGGAACCTACGAGCAGTACTTC. This sequence encodes CAWSGISSGTYEQYF.

The rearrangement joins TRBV6-5 to TRBJ1-5; D remains unclear. Germline V gene data show CDR1 as MNHEY and CDR2 as SVGAGI. Trimming took 0 bases from V and 5 from J, leaving 11 bases between them. The CDR3 spans 15 residues. The CDR3 reads CASSYSSSLDQPQHF. CDR3 in DNA: TGTGCCAGCAGTTACTCGTCTTCGCTCGATCAGCCCCAGCATTTT.

J is TRBJ2-7 and V is TRBV5-1; possible D gene TRBD1, 5 bases. V gave up 0 bases and J gave up 5 bases, with 12 bases separating them. This CDR3 spans 14 amino acids. The germline V gene encodes CDR1 SGHRS and CDR2 YFSETQ. The CDR3, as DNA: TGCGCCAGCAGCTTGGAAACAGGTCCCAACGAGCAGTACTTC. It is translated as CASSLETGPNEQYF. Filled out from reference TRBV5-1 and TRBJ2-7, the complete variable domain reads KAGVTQTPRYLIKTRGQQVTLSCSPISGHRSVSWYQQTPGQGLQFLFEYFSETQRNKGNFPGRFSGRQFSNSRSEMNVSTLELGDSALYLCASSLETGPNEQYFGPGTRLTVT.

V usage is TRBV7-2 and J usage is TRBJ1-2; weak D call: TRBD1 (5 bases). V lost 4 bases and J lost 7, with 13 bases in between. Germline lookup yields CDR1 SGHTA and CDR2 FQGNSA. CDR3 length: 13 residues. This chain's CDR3 is CASSSGVQGGYTF. The CDR3 region has the DNA TGTGCCAGCAGCTCAGGAGTCCAGGGTGGCTACACCTTC.

In regard to this clone: Different DNA sequences within this sample yield the same CDR3. V and J are TRBV6-4 and TRBJ2-2, with D possibly matching TRBD1 (5 bases). The V end lost 9 bases, the J end lost 4 bases, and 12 bases lay between the germline ends. Germline CDR1 MRHNA, CDR2 SNTAGT. The CDR3 has 13 residues. The CDR3 sequence is CASSTQGTGELFF. In nucleotides, the CDR3 is TGTGCCAGTAGCACCCAGGGCACCGGGGAGCTGTTTTTT.